This paragraph reports one TCR beta chain. The record originates from a study of CXCR3-negative and CXCR3-positive naive CD8 T cells. Preparation of TRB cDNA libraries relied on 5' RACE carrying UMI labels. TCRdb reprocessed the 5' RACE reads; each CDR3 protein has one entry and no DNA is given. Its listing shows over 100,000 distinct CDR3 sequences. A CD45RO-CCR7+CD27+CD95- phenotype identified naive CD8+ T cells. Sequencing was done on a sample of naive CXCR3- CD8+ T cells from blood. Subset given: CD45RO-CCR7+CD27+CD95- naive CD8+ T cells lacking CXCR3 (TNR3-). The TCR comes from a human donor in good health. Some clones in this sample may be carry-over from other donors' samples.

Here the CDR3 reads CATKGTSGANVLTF. The gene calls are TRBV7-9 and TRBJ2-6; without DNA, the TCRdb call of TRBD1 cannot be checked. This CDR3 has 14 residues. Germline values: CDR1 SEHNR, CDR2 FQNEAQ (reference sequence).